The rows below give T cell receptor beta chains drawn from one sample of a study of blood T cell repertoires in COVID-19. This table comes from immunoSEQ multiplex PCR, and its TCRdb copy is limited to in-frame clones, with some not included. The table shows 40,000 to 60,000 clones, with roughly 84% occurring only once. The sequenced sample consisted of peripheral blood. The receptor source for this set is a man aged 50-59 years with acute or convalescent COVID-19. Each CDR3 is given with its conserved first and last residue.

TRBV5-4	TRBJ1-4	CASSLKGGGEKLFF
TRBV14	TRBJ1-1	CASSARTTLNTEAFF
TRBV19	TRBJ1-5	CASSIQGAVQPQHF
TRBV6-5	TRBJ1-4	CASSYVGTGANEKLFF
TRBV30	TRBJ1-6	CAWSPRQGVGSPLHF
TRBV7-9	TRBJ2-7	CASSLSGSPVYEQYF
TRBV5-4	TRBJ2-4	CASSLSSGGAKNIQYF
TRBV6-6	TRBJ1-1	CASSSATRVGAFF
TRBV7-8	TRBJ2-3	CASSLVGAGGDTQYF
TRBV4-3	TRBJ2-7	CASSQAYRQGAVVSYEQYF
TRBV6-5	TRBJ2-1	CASRETSGRYNEQFF
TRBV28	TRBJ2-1	CASKAGSSYNEQFF
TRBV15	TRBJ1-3	CATTRWALSGNTIYF
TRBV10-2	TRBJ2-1	CAIGLAGNNEQFF
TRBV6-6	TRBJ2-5	CASSILGQGMETQYF
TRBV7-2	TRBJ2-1	CASSFETGYNEQFF
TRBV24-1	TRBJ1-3	CATSDWGRGTGNTIYF
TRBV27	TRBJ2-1	CASSFLYGSGGTYNEQFF
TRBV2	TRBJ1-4	CASRGRLDNEKLFF
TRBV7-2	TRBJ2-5	CASSPRGDVLAGETQYF
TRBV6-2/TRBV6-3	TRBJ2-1	CASSYSAGPNYNEQFF
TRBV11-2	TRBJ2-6	CASSFVSGANVLTF
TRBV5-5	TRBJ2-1	CASSFGGRSLF
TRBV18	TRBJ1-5	CASSPQDNQPQHF
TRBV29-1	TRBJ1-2	CSVEPRDRYNYGYTF
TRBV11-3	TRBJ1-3	CASSLGHSGNTIYF
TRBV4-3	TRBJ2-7	CASSQDILAASSYEQYF
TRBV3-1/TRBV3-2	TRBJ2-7	CASSPRQARGEQYF
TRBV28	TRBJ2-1	CASSSARSGYYNEQFF
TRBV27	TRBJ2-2	CAIGTSGTGELFF
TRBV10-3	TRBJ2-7	CAINQGLVYEQYF
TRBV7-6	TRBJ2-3	CASSILGDSTDTQYF
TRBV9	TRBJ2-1	CASSANGGPYYNEQFF
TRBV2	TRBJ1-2	CASSPGELTGYTF
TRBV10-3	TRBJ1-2	CAIRPGQGNYGYTF
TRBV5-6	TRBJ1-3	CASSRDRRSGNTIYF
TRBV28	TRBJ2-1	CASTFLASSYNEQFF
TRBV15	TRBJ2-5	CATSRGVLETQYF
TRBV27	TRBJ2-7	CASSLRGGYEQYF
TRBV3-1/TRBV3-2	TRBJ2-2	CASSQRLAAVGELFF
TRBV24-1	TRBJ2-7	CATSGAPTYEQYF
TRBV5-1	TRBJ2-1	CASSLLTSGSYNEQFF
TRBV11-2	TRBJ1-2	CASSSSQTGTGTRAIGYTF
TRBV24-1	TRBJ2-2	CATSGRSSGRAWTGELFF
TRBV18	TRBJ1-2	CASSLSGQGNYGYTF
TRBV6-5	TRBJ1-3	CASRPQASYGNTIYF
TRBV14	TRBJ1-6	CASSHGNSPLHF
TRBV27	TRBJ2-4	CASSSIDRKNIQYF
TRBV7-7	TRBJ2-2	CASSLNPASGVGTGELFF